The T cell receptor beta chain described here comes from a study of CD8+CD57+ T cells in acquired aplastic anemia. Study-wide background: 3.2 ug was the average amount of DNA from sorted CD4+ and CD8+ cells. Study observations and caveats: Researchers report that twenty-nine CD8+ CDR3 sequences appeared in both patients and controls.

The TCR beta profiling, which covered VDJ combination and CDR3 sequence, was carried out using genomic DNA as the template. TCRdb itself ran the reads through MiXCR, one entry per CDR3 protein. The data show under 200,000 distinct CDR3 sequences, with approximately 44% seen just once and approximately 1% held by the top ten. Germline CDR1 is SGHNT and CDR2 is YYREEE (reference sequence). CDR3 length equals 16 residues. V shed 0 bases and J shed 6 bases, with 19 bases lying between them. This clonotype was observed at least ten times. What it binds is unknown. The receptor comes from a human donor in good health. Specimen: sorted CD4+, CD8+, or CD8+CD57+ T cells (not recorded which) from PBMCs. The rearrangement joins TRBV5-4 to TRBJ2-7, with D hard to call. CDR3 DNA: TGTGCCAGCAGCTTGGAGGCTGGGTCCGGTATCGCCGAGCAGTACTTC. Protein: CASSLEAGSGIAEQYF. The complete variable domain, with remaining parts taken from reference TRBV5-4 and TRBJ2-7, reads ETGVTQSPTHLIKTRGQQVTLRCSSQSGHNTVSWYQQALGQGPQFIFQYYREEENGRGNFPPRFSGLQFPNYSSELNVNALELDDSALYLCASSLEAGSGIAEQYFGPGTRLTVT.